A single sample is the source of the 32 T cell receptor beta chains below, sequenced in a study of metastatic and nonmetastatic thyroid tumors. Treatment of any kind had been given to no patient before thyroid surgery. Using MiXCR, TCRdb reanalyzed the PCR reads. Among tens of thousands of clones listed, around 23% were seen once. The sample taken for sequencing was blood. Every receptor here comes from a male donor with papillary thyroid cancer or a benign thyroid nodule (not recorded which). Some clones in this sample may be carry-over from other donors' samples.

This clone was seen a few times. The junction does not match germline at one end; this may be a read error. The rearrangement joins TRBV19 to TRBJ2-7, with D uncertain. This CDR3 spans 15 amino acids. CDR1 and CDR2 from the germline V gene are LNHDA and SQIVND (reference sequence). The CDR3 coding sequence is TGTGCCAGTAGTATCGGCCGGTGCTCCTCCTACCAGCAGTACTTC. Its protein is CASSIGRCSSYQQYF.

This clone was observed at least ten times. The chain employs TRBV2 and TRBJ2-4; D ambiguous. Germline CDR1 is SNHLY and CDR2 is FYNNEI. This CDR3 comprises 15 residues. The germline V and J ends were trimmed by 1 base and 8 bases, with 15 bases remaining between them. The CDR3 loop is CASSEGYSLTYIQYF. For the CDR3, the DNA is TGTGCCAGCAGTGAAGGATACTCACTTACGTACATTCAGTACTTC. The full variable domain, its missing parts supplied by reference TRBV2 and TRBJ2-4, is EPEVTQTPSHQVTQMGQEVILRCVPISNHLYFYWYRQILGQKVEFLVSFYNNEISEKSEIFDDQFSVERPDGSNFTLKIRSTKLEDSAMYFCASSEGYSLTYIQYFGAGTRLSVL.

This clone was found a few times. This chain links TRBV11-2 with TRBJ2-7; 10 bases are a match to TRBD2. Per germline, CDR1 SGHAT and CDR2 FQNNGV. The J segment lost 0 bases and the V segment lost 5 bases, leaving 7 bases of the junction unmatched. This CDR3 contains 16 residues. The DNA for the CDR3 is TGTGCCAGCAGCGCAACTAGCGGGACGATCTCCTACGAGCAGTACTTC. It specifies CASSATSGTISYEQYF.

The sample holds a few counts of this clone. The chain joins TRBV24-1 to TRBJ1-2; D is possibly TRBD1 (6 bases). Germline V lookup: CDR1 KGHDR, CDR2 SFDVKD. This CDR3 spans 14 amino acids. The V end was cut by 2 bases, the J end by 5 bases, with 11 bases between. As DNA, the CDR3 is TGTGCCACCAGTGATTCAATTACAGGGTATGGCTACACCTTC. It codes for CATSDSITGYGYTF.

This clone was seen repeatedly, ten times or more. J is TRBJ2-1 and V is TRBV20-1, with 9 bases identical to TRBD1. This CDR3 spans 13 amino acids. The germline gives CDR1 DFQATT, CDR2 SNEGSKA (reference sequence). Trimming at V came to 5 bases and at J to 1 base, leaving 0 bases not matched to a gene. Here the CDR3 DNA reads TGCAGTGCTGACAGGGGGTCCTACAATGAGCAGTTCTTC. This translates into CSADRGSYNEQFF.

The chain couples TRBV5-1 to TRBJ2-7; TRBD1 might be the D (5 bases). Germline V gives CDR1 SGHRS, CDR2 YFSETQ. The CDR3 length is 14 residues. Trimming took off 3 bases at V and 3 bases at J, with 13 bases between the two ends. The CDR3 DNA sequence: TGCGCCAGCAGCTCAGACAGAAGCCTCTACGAGCAGTACTTC. Protein: CASSSDRSLYEQYF.

About this clone itself: Germline is not matched at one junction end, which may reflect a read error. This chain uses TRBV6-1 with TRBJ2-1; D might be TRBD2 (7 bases). In germline, CDR1 is MNHNS, CDR2 SASEGT. CDR3 length equals 16 residues. CDR3 sequence reads: CASIEVASWGGDEQFF. The CDR3 region has the DNA TGTGCCAGCATTGAAGTTGCTAGCTGGGGGGGCGATGAGCAGTTCTTC.

Ten or more counts support this clone. The rearrangement uses TRBV19 and TRBJ2-1; 11 bases are shared with TRBD2. Germline CDR1 is LNHDA and CDR2 is SQIVND (reference sequence). J lost 5 bases, V lost 1 base, and 1 base had no gene match. The CDR3 spans 15 residues. The CDR3 DNA is TGTGCCAGTAGTATAGTGACTAGCGGGAACAATGAGCAGTTCTTC. It yields the protein CASSIVTSGNNEQFF.

This clone occurred many times. The chain links TRBV19 to TRBJ2-2; possibly TRBD2 for D (6 bases). Germline V CDR1 and CDR2: LNHDA, SQIVND (reference sequence). Trimming stripped 5 bases from V and 2 bases from J, with 15 bases between. This CDR3 region has 16 residues. The CDR3, as DNA: TGTGCCAGTAGTTCACCGGGACTCATAAACACCGGGGAGCTGTTTTTT. This sequence encodes CASSSPGLINTGELFF.

This clone has a single count. The genes are TRBV5-1 and TRBJ2-7; D call uncertain. Per germline, CDR1 SGHRS and CDR2 YFSETQ. The CDR3 is 15 amino acids. V was clipped by 0 bases and J by 6 bases, with 16 bases between them. Here the CDR3 reads CASSLAPGSDGEQYF. CDR3 bases: TGCGCCAGCAGCTTGGCCCCAGGATCGGATGGCGAGCAGTACTTC.

This clone was seen ten or more times. The genes are TRBV6-1 and TRBJ2-6; tentative D call: TRBD1 (6 bases). The CDR3 is 15 residues long. V was shortened by 6 bases and J by 1 base, with 10 bases between the two germline ends. Germline-derived CDR1 and CDR2 are MNHNS and SASEGT. In DNA form, the CDR3 reads TGTGCCAGCAGCTCACAGGGATCTGGGGCCAACGTCCTGACTTTC. Translation: CASSSQGSGANVLTF.

Regarding this clone: An end of the junction differs from the germline gene, which may be a read error. The chain couples TRBV14 to TRBJ2-7; 10 positions match TRBD1. This CDR3 has 16 residues. Per the germline V gene, CDR1 is SGHDN and CDR2 is FVKESK. CDR3 nucleotides: TGTGCCAACAGCCAATTACCCGGGACAGGGGCCTACGAGCAGTACTTC. Translating gives CANSQLPGTGAYEQYF.

This clone ranks as medium-sized. The chain links TRBV6-1 to TRBJ2-7; tentative D call: TRBD2 (5 bases). Trimming left V 1 base short and J 5 bases short, with 18 bases between. Germline V gene lookup returns CDR1 MNHNS and CDR2 SASEGT. The CDR3 consists of 16 residues. CDR3 nucleotides: TGTGCCAGCAGTGAAGAATCCGGGATGGGAGCCGACGAGCAGTACTTC. Translation: CASSEESGMGADEQYF.

This clone came up a few times. The gene calls are TRBV4-3 and TRBJ1-2, with TRBD1 identical over 8 bases. Germline V gives CDR1 LGHNA, CDR2 YSLEER. This CDR3 spans 14 amino acids. The ends lost 5 bases at V and 11 bases at J; junction bases unmatched: 13. CDR3 in amino acids: CASSSQPSQGAYTF. The CDR3 DNA follows: TGCGCCAGCAGCTCCCAACCGTCCCAGGGGGCGTACACCTTC.

Many counts were recorded for this clone. The junction and the germline gene differ at one end; a read error may be behind it. At the DNA level, this CDR3 is encoded by other sequences in the same sample as well. The chain employs TRBV11-2 and TRBJ1-6; no clear D. Per the germline V gene, CDR1 is SGHAT and CDR2 is FQNNGV. The CDR3 is 13 residues long. CDR3 protein: CASSPENYSPLHF. CDR3 DNA: TGTGCCAGCAGCCCAGAGAATTATTCACCCCTCCATTTT.

This clone was seen many times. This sample includes further DNA sequences coding for the same CDR3. CDR3 sequence: CSLRQGNSEYF. Written as DNA, the CDR3 is TGCAGCCTACGACAGGGTAACAGCGAGTACTTC. The rearrangement joins TRBV29-1 to TRBJ2-4; 7 bases map to TRBD1. Germline-derived CDR1 and CDR2 are SQVTM and ANQGSEA. This CDR3 contains 11 residues. The V gene end was trimmed by 8 bases and the J gene end by 14 bases; junction bases not matched to a gene: 12.

This clone appeared many times. The chain couples TRBV7-7 to TRBJ2-1; no reliable D call. Germline CDR1 SSHAT, CDR2 FNYEAQ (reference sequence). The CDR3 is 13 residues long. Trimming removed 5 bases from V and 9 bases from J, with 14 bases in between. The CDR3 nucleotides read TGTGCCAGCAGCCCTTTCCCCCGCGGTGAGCAGTTCTTC. It yields the protein CASSPFPRGEQFF.

This clone was observed a few times. The chain uses TRBV28 and TRBJ2-1; TRBD1 is a possible D gene (5 bases). The V gene lost 6 bases and the J gene lost 1 base, with 10 bases spanning the gap. The CDR3 runs to 14 residues. Germline CDR1 reads MDHEN; CDR2 reads SYDVKM. The CDR3 region is CASRLTASYNEQFF. In nucleotides, the CDR3 is TGTGCCAGCAGGCTGACAGCATCCTACAATGAGCAGTTCTTC.

This sequence joins TRBV7-8 and TRBJ1-6; D ambiguous. Germline V gene lookup returns CDR1 SGHVS and CDR2 FQNEAQ. The CDR3 consists of 15 residues. Trimming took off 4 bases at V and 6 bases at J, with 13 bases between the two ends. The CDR3 region is CASSSYSDSNSPLHF. The CDR3 nucleotides are TGTGCCAGCAGCTCGTACAGTGACTCTAATTCACCCCTCCACTTT.

This clone was detected once. The V and J genes are TRBV30 and TRBJ2-7; D ambiguous. CDR1 GTSNPN and CDR2 SVGIG come from the germline V gene (reference sequence). Trimming shortened V by 8 bases and J by 0 bases, and 14 bases separated the two germline ends. The CDR3 extends over 13 amino acids. The CDR3: CAAISRSSYEQYF. As DNA, the CDR3 is TGTGCCGCCATTAGTCGAAGCTCCTACGAGCAGTACTTC.

The chain is built from TRBV5-1 and TRBJ2-1, with a possible D match to TRBD2 (6 bases). V gave up 5 bases and J gave up 8 bases, with 26 bases separating them. CDR3 size: 17 residues. CDR1 SGHRS and CDR2 YFSETQ come from the germline V gene. CDR3 nucleotide sequence: TGCGCCAGCAGGCGGAGGATGGGACTGAGTAGGGGCGATGAGCAGTTCTTC. Translated: CASRRRMGLSRGDEQFF. Using reference TRBV5-1 and TRBJ2-1 for the parts outside the CDR3, the full variable domain is KAGVTQTPRYLIKTRGQQVTLSCSPISGHRSVSWYQQTPGQGLQFLFEYFSETQRNKGNFPGRFSGRQFSNSRSEMNVSTLELGDSALYLCASRRRMGLSRGDEQFFGPGTRLTVL.

This clone occurred many times. This chain uses TRBV27 with TRBJ2-1; D might be TRBD1 (5 bases). The V end was cut by 1 base, the J end by 5 bases, with 9 bases between. CDR1 and CDR2 from the germline V gene are MNHEY and SMNVEV (reference sequence). The CDR3 length is 14 residues. Here the CDR3 reads CASSLYDSDNEQFF. Written as DNA, the CDR3 is TGTGCCAGCAGTTTATACGACAGCGACAATGAGCAGTTCTTC.

This clone was detected a few times. V is TRBV11-2 and J is TRBJ2-3, with D possibly matching TRBD1 (5 bases). This CDR3 contains 16 residues. Per the germline V gene, CDR1 is SGHAT and CDR2 is FQNNGV. Trimming took off 2 bases at V and 4 bases at J, with 16 bases between the two ends. CDR3 loop: CASSLMGIQGADTQYF. The CDR3 coding sequence is TGTGCCAGCAGCTTAATGGGGATCCAAGGGGCAGATACGCAGTATTTT.

This clone was counted at least ten times. The J gene is TRBJ2-7, the V gene TRBV10-1, with TRBD1 matching over 7 bases. V shed 5 bases, J shed 3 bases, and the junction held 7 bases outside the gene matches. The CDR3 runs 14 residues. Germline values: CDR1 WNHNN, CDR2 SYGVQD (reference sequence). CDR3 amino acids: CASSTAGTVYEQYF. DNA for the CDR3: TGCGCCAGCAGTACCGCCGGGACAGTCTACGAGCAGTACTTC.

The gene calls are TRBV30 and TRBJ2-7; D call uncertain. Looked up from germline, CDR1 is GTSNPN and CDR2 is SVGIG (reference sequence). The CDR3 has 14 amino acids. V was trimmed by 4 bases and J by 6 bases, leaving 19 bases between them. The CDR3 protein is CAWTSRGSPAEQYF. CDR3 DNA: TGTGCCTGGACCTCCCGTGGTTCTCCCGCCGAGCAGTACTTC. Supplemented by reference TRBV30 and TRBJ2-7, the full variable domain reads SQTIHQWPATLVQPVGSPLSLECTVEGTSNPNLYWYRQAAGRGLQLLFYSVGIGQISSEVPQNLSASRPQDRQFILSSKKLLLSDSGFYLCAWTSRGSPAEQYFGPGTRLTVT.

This clone was observed at least ten times. This chain connects TRBV10-3 to TRBJ1-2, with 11 bases fitting TRBD1. Germline loops: CDR1 ENHRY, CDR2 SYGVKD. The CDR3 covers 15 residues. Trimming took 4 bases from V and 6 from J; bases not matched to a gene: 7. The CDR3 loop reads CAISGHPGQGDGYTF. The CDR3 bases are TGTGCCATCAGTGGGCACCCGGGACAGGGGGATGGCTACACCTTC.

There are many counts of this clone. The chain employs TRBV4-2 and TRBJ2-1; 7 bases are a match to TRBD2. Germline values: CDR1 LGHNA, CDR2 YNFKEQ. The CDR3 is 15 amino acids. With 1 base clipped from V and 4 bases from J, the junction kept 4 bases outside the gene matches. DNA for the CDR3: TGTGCCAGCAGCCAAGGCGGGAGTGATTACAATGAGCAGTTCTTC. Residues: CASSQGGSDYNEQFF.

The chain joins TRBV7-2 to TRBJ2-7, with 7 bases fitting TRBD1. CDR3 length: 14 amino acids. Per germline, CDR1 SGHTA and CDR2 FQGNSA. V lost 3 bases, J lost 3 bases, and 5 bases stayed unmatched. For the CDR3, the DNA is TGTGCCAGCAGCTTGCAACAGGGGCTCTACGAGCAGTACTTC. Amino acids: CASSLQQGLYEQYF.

In nucleotides, the CDR3 is TGTGCCAGCAGTGAAGGCTTCCGCGGGGGAGGGACTGAAGCTTTCTTT. Its translation is CASSEGFRGGGTEAFF. J is TRBJ1-1 and V is TRBV6-1, with D possibly matching TRBD1 (5 bases). The germline V gene has CDR1 MNHNS and CDR2 SASEGT. V gave up 1 base and J gave up 5 bases, with 17 bases separating them. The CDR3 contains 16 residues.

By sample share, this clone is medium-sized. The CDR3 nucleotides are TGTGCCAGCAGTCTCGGGTTTGTTCTCTCCTACGAGCAGTACTTC. Translated: CASSLGFVLSYEQYF. The gene calls are TRBV12-3 or TRBV12-4 and TRBJ2-7; D is ambiguous. CDR3 length equals 15 residues. The germline V and J ends were trimmed by 5 bases and 0 bases, with 14 bases remaining between them.

This clone was recorded at least ten times. The J gene is TRBJ1-2, the V gene TRBV18; D gene ambiguous. The germline V gene encodes CDR1 KGHSH and CDR2 LQKENI. V shed 3 bases and J shed 1 base, with 12 bases lying between them. This CDR3 is built from 15 residues. This chain's CDR3 is CASSPGRSSNYGYTF. As DNA, the CDR3 is TGTGCCAGCTCACCGGGCAGGTCAAGTAACTATGGCTACACCTTC.

The genes are TRBV15 and TRBJ2-5; 9 bases are shared with TRBD1. The CDR3 totals 16 residues. Germline-derived CDR1 and CDR2 are LNHNV and YYDKDF (reference sequence). The junction had 7 bases not matched to a gene; V was cut back by 3 bases and J by 2 bases. For the CDR3, the DNA is TGTGCCACCAGCAGGGACAGGGGAGGGAAGCAAGAGACCCAGTACTTC. Its protein is CATSRDRGGKQETQYF.